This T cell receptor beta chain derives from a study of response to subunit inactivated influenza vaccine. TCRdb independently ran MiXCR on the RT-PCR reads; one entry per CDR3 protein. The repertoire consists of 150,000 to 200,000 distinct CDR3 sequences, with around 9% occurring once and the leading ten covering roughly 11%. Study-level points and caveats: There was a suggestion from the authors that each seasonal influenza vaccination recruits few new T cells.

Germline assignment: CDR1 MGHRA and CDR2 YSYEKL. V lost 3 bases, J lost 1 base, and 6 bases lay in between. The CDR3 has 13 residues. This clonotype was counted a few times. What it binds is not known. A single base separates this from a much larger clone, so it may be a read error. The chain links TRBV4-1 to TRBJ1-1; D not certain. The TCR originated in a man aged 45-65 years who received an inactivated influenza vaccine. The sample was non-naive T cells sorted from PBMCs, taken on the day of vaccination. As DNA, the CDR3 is TGCGCCAGCAGCCAGTCGGCGAACACTGAAGCTTTCTTT. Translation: CASSQSANTEAFF.